Detailed here is one T cell receptor beta chain. Germline V gene data show CDR1 as SGHNT and CDR2 as YYREEE (reference sequence). The CDR3 length is 14 residues. The germline V and J ends were trimmed by 6 bases and 1 base, with 13 bases remaining between them. This specimen comes from a study of blood T cell repertoires in COVID-19. Overall study: Nucleic acid was either cDNA or gDNA, and it came from T cells, B-cell-depleted T cells, or PBMCs.

Original analysis: Reference gene primer amplification gave nucleated cell count estimates. Assay used: immunoSEQ multiplex PCR; TCRdb lists only in-frame clones, some missing. V and J calls and clone size are copied from that table; D and trimming were computed from the DNA. This sample has about 270,000 clones, with about 89% found just once. The sequence came from a man aged 35 to 55 with active or convalescent COVID-19. The chain joins TRBV5-4 to TRBJ1-1, with D perhaps matching TRBD1 (6 bases). The sample was peripheral blood. The CDR3 DNA sequence: TGTGCCAGCACCAAGGACAGTTCGAACACTGAAGCTTTCTTT. It is translated as CASTKDSSNTEAFF. The variable domain in full, with the rest retrieved from reference TRBV5-4 and TRBJ1-1, is ETGVTQSPTHLIKTRGQQVTLRCSSQSGHNTVSWYQQALGQGPQFIFQYYREEENGRGNFPPRFSGLQFPNYSSELNVNALELDDSALYLCASTKDSSNTEAFFGQGTRLTVV.